This T cell receptor beta chain was found in a study of blood T cell repertoires in COVID-19 (dated by TCRdb to the early 2020s). Looking at the study overall: Samples covering the acute and convalescent phases of COVID-19 were provided by collaborators in the United States, Italy and Spain. The material from the prospective study consisted of cDNA or gDNA derived from T cells, B-cell-depleted T cells, or PBMCs. The dataset comprised deeply sampled blood TCRbeta repertoires from subjects exposed to, actively infected with, or recovered from COVID-19. The repertoires were released in a freely available public database meant as a resource for research on the immune response to SARS-CoV-2. The samples were drawn from the first 160 participants of the ongoing ImmuneRACE study and from some 1,300 subjects provided by 6 global collaborators. Nearly every sample came with metadata listing a de-identified subject ID, COVID-19 status, age in years and sex. HLA class I and class II types, where available, came from metadata supplied by the sample provider rather than from assay-based typing.

Findings and caveats that apply to the study as a whole: How much clinical and demographic metadata was included differed by source and by participant, and the metadata was provided uncurated.

TCRbeta CDR3 regions were amplified from genomic DNA using the immunoSEQ Assay, a bias-controlled multiplex PCR. Concerning the study's data processing: The number of nucleated cells in each sample was estimated by amplification of reference gene primers within the assay. To quantify the absolute abundance of each unique TCRbeta CDR3 rearrangement, sequence reads were collapsed and filtered. For each sample, productive Simpson clonality was calculated as the square root of Simpson's diversity index over productive rearrangements. TCRdb provides this immuneACCESS table in a form limited to in-frame rearrangements. Some clones are lacking; in checked studies, under half of them reflect an unresolved V gene, and why the rest are absent is not known. That table gives V, J and clone size, and the DNA gave D and trimming. The sample table holds some 160,000 clones, of which under 95% were seen once. Jointly, the top ten make up approximately 4.6% of the sample.

This clone was seen just once. Its cognate antigen has yet to be identified. No base qualities exist here, and no much larger clone lies one base off it. One collaborating source in Seattle enrolled patients during active infection and followed them longitudinally through the course of disease. Whole blood was collected in K2EDTA tubes by collaborating institutions according to the institutions' own protocols. For TCRbeta analysis, collaborators shipped samples in one of three forms: frozen whole blood, isolated PBMCs, or DNA extracted from either of those sample types. Sequencing was carried out using peripheral blood. This TCR came from a young man with COVID-19, enrolled during active disease.

The DNA sequence is as follows: TGTGCCAGCAGCTTGGAGATAGGGGTCGCCTCGGATACAAATGAGCAGTTCTTC. It encodes CASSLEIGVASDTNEQFF. This sequence uses TRBV5-4 and TRBJ2-1; TRBD1 is possibly the D segment (5 matching bases). V was cut back by 0 bases and J by 7 bases, leaving a gap of 23 bases between them. According to the germline V gene (reference sequence), CDR1 reads SGHNT and CDR2 reads YYREEE. CDR3 length: 18 amino acids, cysteine to phenylalanine. CDR3 DNA only is kept here, 54 bases in frame from base 1. The CDR3 plus the reference TRBV5-4 and TRBJ2-1 genes for the other parts give the full variable domain: ETGVTQSPTHLIKTRGQQVTLRCSSQSGHNTVSWYQQALGQGPQFIFQYYREEENGRGNFPPRFSGLQFPNYSSELNVNALELDDSALYLCASSLEIGVASDTNEQFFGPGTRLTVL.